Following are 21 T cell receptor beta chains from one sample sequenced in a study of T cells generated in artificial thymic organoids. Semi-nested PCR with reverse primers in the TRAC or TRBC constant regions amplified each chain separately. MiXCR was run by TCRdb on the 5' RACE reads, yielding one entry per CDR3 protein. There are roughly 3,400 distinct CDR3 sequences in the sample; 34% occur only once, and around 2.4% lies in the top ten. The sample consisted of naive CD8+ T cells from blood. The subset was: CD3+TCRalphabeta+CD8SP T cells; for blood, CD45RO-CCR7+ naive CD8+ T cells. The receptors come from a human donor who gave cord blood stem cells for thymic organoid culture, a cardiac surgery patient who gave postnatal thymus, or a blood donor (not recorded which).

The V call is TRBV5-1, the J call TRBJ2-7; the match to TRBD2 covers 9 bases. Germline V lookup: CDR1 SGHRS, CDR2 YFSETQ. The CDR3 is 15 amino acids. The V and J ends lost 0 bases and 5 bases, in that order; junction bases with no gene match: 6. The CDR3, as DNA: TGCGCCAGCAGCTTGGTTAGCGGGAGCGTCCACGAGCAGTACTTC. As protein: CASSLVSGSVHEQYF.

This clonotype came up once. A much larger clone lies a single base off, so this may be a read error. The chain links TRBV7-9 to TRBJ2-3; D unresolved. The germline V gene encodes CDR1 SEHNR and CDR2 FQNEAQ (reference sequence). This CDR3 contains 15 residues. CDR3 in amino acids: CASSLRSAGTDTQNF. CDR3 nucleotides: TGTGCCAGCAGCTTAAGATCCGCCGGCACAGATACGCAGAATTTT. Looking up the rest from reference TRBV7-9 and TRBJ2-3 gives the full variable domain: DTGVSQNPRHKITKRGQNVTFRCDPISEHNRLYWYRQTLGQGPEFLTYFQNEAQLEKSRLLSDRFSAERPKGSFSTLEIQRTEQGDSAMYLCASSLRSAGTDTQNFGPGTRLTVL.

This clonotype is large within its sample. V gene TRBV20-1 combines with J gene TRBJ2-5; possibly TRBD2 for D (6 bases). Germline V gene lookup returns CDR1 DFQATT and CDR2 SNEGSKA (reference sequence). Trimming left V 2 bases short and J 7 bases short, with 8 bases between. CDR3 length equals 11 residues. The DNA for the CDR3 is TGCAGTGCTAGATGGGGAGGGACCCAGTACTTC. Amino acid sequence: CSARWGGTQYF.

The chain has TRBV12-3 or TRBV12-4 and TRBJ1-1, with D hard to call. There are 12 residues in the CDR3. V gave up 4 bases and J gave up 5 bases, with 8 bases separating them. The CDR3 region is CASSSANTEAFF. CDR3 coding DNA: TGTGCCAGCAGTTCCGCAAATACTGAAGCTTTCTTT.

This clonotype is medium-sized by share. The chain joins TRBV12-3 or TRBV12-4 to TRBJ2-7; possibly TRBD1 or TRBD2 for D (5 bases each). The length of the CDR3 is 13 residues. The V end was cut by 5 bases, the J end by 6 bases, with 14 bases between. The CDR3 reads CASSDGTAGEQYF. The CDR3, as DNA: TGTGCCAGCAGTGACGGGACGGCGGGCGAGCAGTACTTC.

This clonotype is labeled as medium-sized. This chain joins TRBV7-9 and TRBJ2-2, with 10 positions matching TRBD2. Germline V gene data show CDR1 as SEHNR and CDR2 as FQNEAQ (reference sequence). After removal of 5 bases from V and 5 bases from J, the junction contained 11 bases not matched to a gene. The CDR3 totals 17 residues. CDR3 DNA sequence: TGTGCCAGCAGCCCCCCCCTAGCGGGAGTTGGGACCGGGGAGCTGTTTTTT. Its protein is CASSPPLAGVGTGELFF.

By sample share, this clonotype is medium-sized. The gene calls are TRBV20-1 and TRBJ2-1, with TRBD1 matching 9 bases. Germline loops: CDR1 DFQATT, CDR2 SNEGSKA (reference sequence). CDR3 size: 15 residues. V lost 5 bases and J lost 0; bases outside the gene matches: 5. In nucleotides, the CDR3 is TGCAGTGCTTGGGACAGGGTTAGCTCCTACAATGAGCAGTTCTTC. As protein: CSAWDRVSSYNEQFF.

This clonotype is medium-sized (0.01 to 0.1%) within its sample. The chain is built from TRBV7-2 and TRBJ2-1, with D possibly matching TRBD2 (6 bases). The CDR3 runs 12 residues. V shed 4 bases and J shed 9 bases, with 10 bases lying between them. From germline, CDR1 is SGHTA and CDR2 FQGNSA. The CDR3 loop reads CASSSSGSEQFF. In DNA form, the CDR3 reads TGTGCCAGCAGCTCGAGCGGGTCTGAGCAGTTCTTC.

This sequence joins TRBV7-9 and TRBJ2-7, with 8 positions matching TRBD2. The CDR3 runs to 13 residues. The V and J ends lost 5 bases and 6 bases, in that order; junction bases with no gene match: 6. CDR1 is SEHNR, CDR2 FQNEAQ, per germline (reference sequence). CDR3 DNA: TGTGCCAGCAGCCCCAGGACTAGCTTCGAGCAGTACTTC. Translating it yields CASSPRTSFEQYF.

A note on this clonotype: At one end the junction does not follow the germline gene, possibly because of a read error. The gene calls are TRBV20-1 and TRBJ1-2; TRBD1 might be the D (6 bases). The CDR3 consists of 14 residues. Germline V gives CDR1 DFQATT, CDR2 SNEGSKA (reference sequence). CDR3 in DNA: TGCAGTGCTAGGGCCCACGGGGGCGACTATGACTACACCTTC. It encodes CSARAHGGDYDYTF.

In this sample, this clonotype turned up a few times. The junction departs from the called germline gene at one end, perhaps through a read error. This sequence joins TRBV7-8 and TRBJ2-7; the match to TRBD1 covers 10 bases. CDR1 and CDR2 from the germline V gene are SGHVS and FQNEAQ. The CDR3 is made up of 16 amino acids. The CDR3 spells CASSLGGTGAFYGQYF. For the CDR3, the DNA is TGTGCCAGCAGCTTAGGGGGGACAGGGGCATTCTACGGGCAGTACTTC.

This sequence joins TRBV24-1 and TRBJ2-7; 10 bases are a match to TRBD1. This CDR3 is 13 amino acids long. With V trimmed by 7 bases and J by 7 bases, 6 bases remained unmatched. In germline, CDR1 is KGHDR, CDR2 SFDVKD. As DNA, the CDR3 is TGTGCCACCAGCCCGGGACAGGGGTTAGAGCAGTACTTC. The encoded protein is CATSPGQGLEQYF.

This clonotype has just a few counts. The chain carries TRBV6-5 and TRBJ2-7; TRBD2 matches at 8 bases. This CDR3 has 13 residues. CDR1 MNHEY and CDR2 SVGAGI come from the germline V gene. The V and J ends lost 6 bases and 3 bases, in that order; junction bases with no gene match: 4. CDR3 sequence reads: CASSHRGGYEQYF. The CDR3 region has the DNA TGTGCCAGCAGCCATCGGGGGGGCTACGAGCAGTACTTC.

Concerning this clonotype: A read error may explain this, as a much larger clone is one base away. It is likely a read error, because the conserved phenylalanine at the end of the CDR3 is missing. This sequence joins TRBV11-2 and TRBJ2-1, with a weak D call TRBD2 (6 bases). Germline V gene data show CDR1 as SGHAT and CDR2 as FQNNGV. This CDR3 is 15 amino acids long. V lost 5 bases and J 3 bases, leaving 14 bases between the germline ends. CDR3 DNA: TGTGCCAGCAGCGAAGGCCAGGGAGGCTACAATGAGCAGTTCCTC. Protein sequence: CASSEGQGGYNEQFL.

In this sample, this clonotype is large (0.1 to 1%). This sequence joins TRBV4-3 and TRBJ2-7; either TRBD1 or TRBD2 may fit D (5 bases each). Trimming stripped 0 bases from V and 2 bases from J, with 11 bases between. This CDR3 comprises 15 residues. The germline V gene encodes CDR1 LGHNA and CDR2 YSLEER. The CDR3 spells CASSQDIRGPYEQYF. In nucleotides, the CDR3 is TGCGCCAGCAGCCAAGATATACGGGGCCCCTACGAGCAGTACTTC.

Within the sample, this clonotype is medium-sized. CDR3 sequence reads: CASSEVGGSSYEQYF. The CDR3 DNA sequence: TGTGCCAGCAGTGAAGTGGGGGGCAGCTCCTACGAGCAGTACTTC. V gene TRBV2 combines with J gene TRBJ2-7; D possibly matches TRBD1 or TRBD2 (6 bases each). V shed 1 base and J shed 0 bases, with 10 bases lying between them. Germline V gene lookup returns CDR1 SNHLY and CDR2 FYNNEI. The CDR3 has 15 residues.

V usage is TRBV10-3 and J usage is TRBJ2-7; 12 bases agree with TRBD2. J lost 1 base, V lost 10 bases, and 2 bases had no gene match. Germline V gene data show CDR1 as ENHRY and CDR2 as SYGVKD. The CDR3 covers 13 residues. The CDR3 nucleotides are TGTGCCACGGGGACTAGCGGGTCCTACGAGCAGTACTTC. This encodes CATGTSGSYEQYF.

For this clonotype: Given a much more abundant clone one base away, this may be a read error. The genes are TRBV12-3 or TRBV12-4 and TRBJ2-7; no reliable D call. The CDR3 length is 12 residues. Trimming shortened V by 3 bases and J by 0 bases, and 3 bases separated the two germline ends. In DNA form, the CDR3 reads TGTGCCAGCAGTTTTGGCTCCTACGAGCAGTACTTC. It is translated as CASSFGSYEQYF.

CDR3 sequence reads: CASSLLGTEAFF. Written as DNA, the CDR3 is TGTGCCAGCAGTTTGCTAGGGACGGAAGCTTTCTTT. This chain links TRBV28 with TRBJ1-1; possible D gene TRBD1, 5 bases. Germline V gene data show CDR1 as MDHEN and CDR2 as SYDVKM. CDR3 length: 12 residues. Between the trimmed V and J ends, which lost 3 bases and 8 bases, there was a span of 10 bases.

Turning to this clonotype: This may come from a read error, since a much larger clone is one base off. The chain carries TRBV3-1 and TRBJ1-2; perhaps TRBD1 as D (5 bases). Looked up from germline, CDR1 is LGHDT and CDR2 is YNNKEL (reference sequence). This CDR3 contains 12 residues. The CDR3 here is CACSQTGPGYTF. The CDR3, as DNA: TGTGCCTGCAGCCAAACAGGCCCTGGCTACACCTTC.

This clonotype was counted between two and nine times. The rearrangement uses TRBV29-1 and TRBJ2-7, with D perhaps TRBD1 or TRBD2 (5 bases each). The CDR3 is made up of 13 amino acids. Germline CDR1 and CDR2: SQVTM and ANQGSEA. Trimming removed 1 base at V and 4 bases at J, with 11 bases between. The CDR3 region has the DNA TGCAGCGTTGAAGGACTGGGGGAGTACGAGCAGTACTTC. Translating gives CSVEGLGEYEQYF.